This record concerns one T cell receptor beta chain sequence. This clonotype was seen repeatedly, ten times or more. Its antigen remains undetermined. No much larger clone exists at a distance of one base, and base qualities are not known. Library preparation was by 5' RACE. This sample was sequenced with a NextSeq 500. The TCR library protocol attached unique molecular identifiers to individual cDNA molecules to correct for sequencing error and PCR bias. Sequencing covered both TCR alpha and beta chains, and within each sample the abundances of alpha and beta sequences were tightly co-correlated. The paper's processing steps were these. Decombinator V4 was used to annotate the V gene, J gene and CDR3 of the TCR sequences. Expanded TCRs were defined as changing significantly between any two time points under a Poisson model with p below 0.0001. TCR abundances were normalised to the total number of TCRs sequenced in each sample and reported as counts per million. TRAV1-2 paired with TRAJ12, TRAJ20 or TRAJ33 defined MAIT TCRs, while TRAV10 paired with TRAJ18 defined iNKT TCRs. A search of VDJdb, accessed on 1 November 2021, was run for TCRs annotated to CMV, EBV and SARS-CoV-2, with TCRs annotated for multiple antigens excluded. TCRdb reanalyzed the raw reads on its own, using fastp at Q25 for trimming and MiXCR for clone calling, and kept in-frame beta chains. Each entry merges the rows of one CDR3 protein and shows their most common DNA and genes. The V and J calls were determined by TCRdb, not by the authors. Counted in this sample were tens of thousands of distinct CDR3 sequences; 5.6% of them appeared once. Just over 4.5% of the sample is in the top ten clones.

A case-control design nested within a healthcare worker cohort in London, UK, was used, with weekly nasopharyngeal swab PCR tests and blood sampling performed. Healthcare workers were recruited between 23 and 31 March 2020, during the week of the UK lockdown, and were followed weekly for up to about 16 weeks. The CDR3 contains 15 residues, cysteine and phenylalanine counted. Left in the record is the CDR3 DNA by itself, 45 bases read in frame from the first base. V trim: 8 bases; J trim: 4 bases; unmatched bases: 7. CDR1 MDHEN and CDR2 SYDVKM are derived from the germline V gene. The record originates from a study of early T cells in non-severe SARS-CoV-2 infection (dated by TCRdb to the early 2020s). Context from the whole study: Bulk RNA from unsorted whole blood was used for TCR sequencing, so alpha and beta chains could not be paired. The investigation overall reported the following: VDJdb matching was skewed toward anti-spike CD8 responses and likely underestimated virus-specific expansions, missing private and CD4 specificities.

The sequenced material came from whole blood. The chain was built from TRBV28 and TRBJ2-7, with 14 bases in between that match TRBD2. The clonotype comes from an adult who was a healthcare worker with PCR-confirmed SARS-CoV-2 infection or an uninfected control (not recorded which). The sequenced DNA is TGTGCCAGCGCCAGGACTAGCGGGGGGACGTACGAGCAGTACTTC. It encodes CASARTSGGTYEQYF. Beyond the CDR3, the reference TRBV28 and TRBJ2-7 genes provide the residues; the full variable domain reads: DVKVTQSSRYLVKRTGEKVFLECVQDMDHENMFWYRQDPGLGLRLIYFSYDVKMKEKGDIPEGYSVSREKKERFSLILESASTNQTSMYLCASARTSGGTYEQYFGPGTRLTVT.